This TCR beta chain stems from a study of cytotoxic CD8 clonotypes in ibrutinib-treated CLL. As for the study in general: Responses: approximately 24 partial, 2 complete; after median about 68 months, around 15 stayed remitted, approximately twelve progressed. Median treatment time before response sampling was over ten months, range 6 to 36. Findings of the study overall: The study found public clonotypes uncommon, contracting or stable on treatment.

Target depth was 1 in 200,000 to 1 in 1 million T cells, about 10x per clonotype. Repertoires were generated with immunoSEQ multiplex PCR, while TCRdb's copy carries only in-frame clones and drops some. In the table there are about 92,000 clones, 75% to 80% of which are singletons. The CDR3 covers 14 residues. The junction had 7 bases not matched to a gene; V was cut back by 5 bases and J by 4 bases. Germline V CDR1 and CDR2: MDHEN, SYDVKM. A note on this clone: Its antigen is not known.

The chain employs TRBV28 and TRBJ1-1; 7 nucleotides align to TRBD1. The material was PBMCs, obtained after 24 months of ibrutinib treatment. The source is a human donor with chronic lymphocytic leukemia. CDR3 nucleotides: TGTGCCAGCAGTCCTGACAGGGAACGCACTGAAGCTTTCTTT. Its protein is CASSPDRERTEAFF.